The 24 T cell receptor beta chains reported below all come from one sample, sequenced in a study of cytomegalovirus exposure and HLA in healthy donors. Repertoires were generated with immunoSEQ multiplex PCR, while TCRdb's copy carries only in-frame clones and drops some. The profile covers roughly 56,000 clones, with around 93% appearing a single time and more than 1.5% taken by the ten largest. Sequenced input: PBMCs. The receptors derive from a woman between 18 and 29 years old in good health and CMV-seropositive.

The chain carries TRBV10-3 and TRBJ2-7; TRBD2 might be the D (5 bases). V lost 7 bases and J 1 base, leaving 11 bases between the germline ends. The germline V gene encodes CDR1 ENHRY and CDR2 SYGVKD. The CDR3 has 13 residues. Written as DNA, the CDR3 is TGTGCCATCACAGCGAGCGGATCCTACGAGCAGTACTTC. Translated, it gives CAITASGSYEQYF.

This chain joins TRBV9 and TRBJ2-3; 11 nucleotides line up with TRBD2. Losses at the gene ends were 0 bases for V and 6 bases for J; bases not matched to a gene: 6. The germline V gene has CDR1 SGDLS and CDR2 YYNGEE. The CDR3 sequence is 16 residues long. CDR3: CASSVAKGLAADTQYF. The CDR3 DNA sequence: TGTGCCAGCAGCGTAGCTAAGGGACTAGCGGCGGATACGCAGTATTTT.

The rearrangement joins TRBV29-1 to TRBJ1-3, with a tentative D call TRBD1 (5 bases). V lost 5 bases, J lost 4 bases, and 12 bases lay in between. CDR3 length: 13 residues. Germline V gene sequence: CDR1 SQVTM, CDR2 ANQGSEA. This CDR3 reads CSVLEGTGNTIYF. The CDR3 DNA reads as TGCAGCGTTCTGGAGGGGACGGGAAACACCATATATTTT.

V usage is TRBV7-6 and J usage is TRBJ2-5, with 11 bases aligning to TRBD1. This CDR3 contains 15 residues. CDR1 is SGHVS, CDR2 FNYEAQ, per germline. The V segment lost 5 bases and the J segment 3 bases; nucleotides outside the gene matches: 5. The CDR3 bases are TGTGCCAGCAGCGCGTGGACAGGGGGCGAAGAGACCCAGTACTTC. This encodes CASSAWTGGEETQYF.

The chain uses TRBV9 and TRBJ1-1, with a tentative D call TRBD1 (6 bases). This CDR3 comprises 13 residues. Deletions cut 5 bases from V and 4 bases from J, with 12 bases between. Germline V lookup: CDR1 SGDLS, CDR2 YYNGEE. The CDR3 DNA follows: TGTGCCAGCAGACCATCAGGGGCCACTGAAGCTTTCTTT. Its protein product is CASRPSGATEAFF.

This clone was counted once. J is TRBJ1-5 and V is TRBV19; 9 nucleotides match TRBD1. V shed 5 bases and J 15 bases; nucleotides not matched to a gene: 11. The germline gives CDR1 LNHDA, CDR2 SQIVND (reference sequence). The length of the CDR3 is 13 residues. The CDR3 nucleotides read TGTGCCAGTAGTCGGGAAACAGGGGGCGAAGGGCATTTT. Encoded protein: CASSRETGGEGHF. Together with reference TRBV19 and TRBJ1-5, the CDR3 gives the full variable domain: DGGITQSPKYLFRKEGQNVTLSCEQNLNHDAMYWYRQDPGQGLRLIYYSQIVNDFQKGDIAEGYSVSREKKESFPLTVTSAQKNPTAFYLCASSRETGGEGHFGDGTRLSIL.

The chain joins TRBV20-1 to TRBJ2-4, with no clear D. V lost 4 bases and J 8 bases, leaving 9 bases between the germline ends. The CDR3 sequence is 11 residues long. CDR1 is DFQATT and CDR2 is SNEGSKA in the germline V gene (reference sequence). CDR3 loop: CSAIKAYIQYF. DNA of the CDR3: TGCAGTGCTATAAAAGCGTACATTCAGTACTTC.

The chain has TRBV11-2 and TRBJ1-2, with D possibly being TRBD1 (6 bases). The CDR3 runs to 13 residues. The V gene's germline CDR1 is SGHAT and CDR2 FQNNGV. Trimming removed 5 bases at V and 4 bases at J, with 11 bases between. CDR3 in DNA: TGTGCCAGCAGCGTGGGGGCAGCCTATGGCTACACCTTC. Translated: CASSVGAAYGYTF.

This clone was seen a single time. The genes are TRBV19 and TRBJ1-1; possibly TRBD1 for D (6 bases). V dropped 5 bases and J dropped 3 bases, with 16 bases sitting between them. The CDR3 has 15 amino acids. Germline values: CDR1 LNHDA, CDR2 SQIVND (reference sequence). The CDR3 here is CASSATGSGHTEAFF. As DNA, the CDR3 is TGTGCCAGTAGTGCTACAGGGTCCGGTCACACTGAAGCTTTCTTT.

This clone appeared once. The chain recombines TRBV6-7 with TRBJ2-5, with TRBD1 as a possible D gene (6 bases). TRBV6-7 is assigned to the ORF class and has an uncertain function. The CDR3 sequence is 16 residues long. Deletions cut 0 bases from V and 1 base from J, with 12 bases between. The CDR3 nucleotides read TGTGCCAGCAGTTACTCACCCAACAGGGCCCAAGAGACCCAGTACTTC. Amino acid sequence: CASSYSPNRAQETQYF.

This chain connects TRBV29-1 to TRBJ1-2, with D perhaps matching TRBD1 (5 bases). The CDR3 extends over 11 amino acids. Trimming took 3 bases from V and 12 from J, leaving 14 bases between them. CDR1 and CDR2 (germline): SQVTM, ANQGSEA. This chain's CDR3 is CSVEFQGKDTF. The DNA of the CDR3 is TGCAGCGTTGAGTTTCAGGGAAAGGACACCTTC. Complete variable domain (other parts from reference TRBV29-1 and TRBJ1-2): SAVISQKPSRDICQRGTSLTIQCQVDSQVTMMFWYRQQPGQSLTLIATANQGSEATYESGFVIDKFPISRPNLTFSTLTVSNMSPEDSSIYLCSVEFQGKDTFGSGTRLTVV.

The chain couples TRBV5-1 to TRBJ1-6; D is possibly TRBD1 (5 bases). Germline V gene sequence: CDR1 SGHRS, CDR2 YFSETQ. The V and J ends lost 0 bases and 6 bases respectively, with 10 bases between them. CDR3 length: 15 amino acids. Here the CDR3 DNA reads TGCGCCAGCAGCTTGGTACCAGGGTCTAATTCACCCCTCCACTTT. Its protein product is CASSLVPGSNSPLHF.

The rearrangement links TRBV5-3 to TRBJ2-4; 7 bases are shared with TRBD2. TRBV5-3 is an ORF, with its function uncertain. V lost 6 bases, J lost 8 bases, and 5 bases stayed unmatched. The CDR3 length is 12 residues. In DNA, the CDR3 is TGTGCCAGAACCCACCGGGGGGACATTCAGTACTTC. Amino acid sequence: CARTHRGDIQYF.

J is TRBJ1-2 and V is TRBV10-3; 8 bases are a match to TRBD1. The CDR3 is 18 residues long. Germline-derived CDR1 and CDR2 are ENHRY and SYGVKD. J gave up 8 bases and V 4 bases, and 21 bases lay outside the gene matches. The CDR3 protein is CAISVGGAPGTGQGGYTF. DNA of the CDR3: TGTGCCATCAGTGTGGGGGGGGCCCCTGGGACAGGCCAAGGGGGCTACACCTTC.

The gene calls are TRBV4-2 and TRBJ2-3; the match to TRBD2 covers 9 bases. The germline V gene encodes CDR1 LGHNA and CDR2 YNFKEQ. The V gene end was trimmed by 1 base and the J gene end by 0 bases; junction bases not matched to a gene: 20. The CDR3 consists of 22 residues. The CDR3 DNA sequence: TGTGCCAGCAGCCAAGTTTCTTTCAGAGGGAGTAAGCGGGAGGTGAGCACAGATACGCAGTATTTT. Its protein product is CASSQVSFRGSKREVSTDTQYF.

The CDR3 reads CASSQPQRGTYEQYF. CDR3 sequence (DNA): TGCGCCAGCAGCCAACCCCAGCGGGGAACCTACGAGCAGTACTTC. The rearrangement uses TRBV4-1 and TRBJ2-7; 7 positions match TRBD2. The CDR3 runs 15 residues. V shed 2 bases, J shed 2 bases, and the junction held 6 bases outside the gene matches. Looked up from germline, CDR1 is MGHRA and CDR2 is YSYEKL.

V gene TRBV9 combines with J gene TRBJ2-1; 9 bases agree with TRBD2. Germline values: CDR1 SGDLS, CDR2 YYNGEE. After removal of 2 bases from V and 8 bases from J, the junction contained 5 bases not matched to a gene. The CDR3 consists of 14 residues. DNA of the CDR3: TGTGCCAGCAGCGTCGGCGGGGGGGGCGATGAGCAGTTCTTC. Its translation is CASSVGGGGDEQFF.

For this clone: In the same sample, other DNA sequences code for this CDR3. V usage is TRBV5-6 and J usage is TRBJ1-2; D gene unclear. Germline CDR1 is SGHDT and CDR2 is YYEEEE. The V end lost 0 bases, the J end lost 4 bases, and 7 bases lay between the germline ends. This CDR3 has 13 amino acids. In DNA form, the CDR3 reads TGTGCCAGCAGCTTGGGGTGGCCCTATGGCTACACCTTC. This gives the protein CASSLGWPYGYTF. Full variable domain (outside the CDR3, taken from reference TRBV5-6 and TRBJ1-2): DAGVTQSPTHLIKTRGQQVTLRCSPKSGHDTVSWYQQALGQGPQFIFQYYEEEERQRGNFPDRFSGHQFPNYSSELNVNALLLGDSALYLCASSLGWPYGYTFGSGTRLTVV.

The rearrangement links TRBV27 to TRBJ2-2; TRBD1 is a possible D gene (6 bases). There are 15 residues in the CDR3. CDR1 is MNHEY, CDR2 SMNVEV, per germline (reference sequence). The ends were cut back, 7 bases at V and 0 bases at J, with 12 bases in the middle. The CDR3 loop reads CASKWNRANTGELFF. For the CDR3, the DNA is TGTGCCAGCAAATGGAACAGGGCGAACACCGGGGAGCTGTTTTTT.

The chain combines TRBV11-2 with TRBJ1-1; D unresolved. Germline CDR1 and CDR2: SGHAT and FQNNGV. This CDR3 has 15 amino acids. Trimming cost V 0 bases and J 3 bases, with 11 bases left between them. The CDR3: CASSLDLWGDTEAFF. The CDR3 DNA is TGTGCCAGCAGCTTAGATCTTTGGGGAGACACTGAAGCTTTCTTT.

The chain combines TRBV7-9 with TRBJ2-5; D is ambiguous. Deletions cut 5 bases from V and 4 bases from J, with 5 bases between. The germline CDR1 and CDR2 sequences are SEHNR and FQNEAQ (reference sequence). The CDR3 length is 11 residues. Written as DNA, the CDR3 is TGTGCCAGCAGCACCGGAGAGACCCAGTACTTC. This codes for CASSTGETQYF.

The chain has TRBV27 and TRBJ1-2; 9 positions agree with TRBD1. The CDR3 sequence is 17 residues long. V trimming: 0 bases; J trimming: 2 bases; junction bases outside the gene matches: 7. Germline lookup yields CDR1 MNHEY and CDR2 SMNVEV (reference sequence). For the CDR3, the DNA is TGTGCCAGCAGTTTATCCGGGCGGGACAGGGCAAACTATGGCTACACCTTC. It encodes CASSLSGRDRANYGYTF.

The J gene is TRBJ1-6, the V gene TRBV19; 8 positions match TRBD1. Germline V gene data show CDR1 as LNHDA and CDR2 as SQIVND (reference sequence). This CDR3 comprises 14 residues. The junction had 3 bases not matched to a gene; V was cut back by 4 bases and J by 7 bases. The CDR3: CASSTTGENSPLHF. The CDR3 DNA reads as TGTGCCAGTAGTACGACAGGGGAGAATTCACCCCTCCACTTT. The variable domain in full, completed from reference TRBV19 and TRBJ1-6, reads DGGITQSPKYLFRKEGQNVTLSCEQNLNHDAMYWYRQDPGQGLRLIYYSQIVNDFQKGDIAEGYSVSREKKESFPLTVTSAQKNPTAFYLCASSTTGENSPLHFGNGTRLTVT.

This clone appeared a single time. The chain is built from TRBV19 and TRBJ1-2; TRBD1 matches 8 bases. The length of the CDR3 is 14 residues. Germline CDR1 and CDR2: LNHDA and SQIVND (reference sequence). The J segment lost 4 bases and the V segment lost 6 bases, leaving 7 bases of the junction unmatched. The CDR3 loop is CASRSKQGGYGYTF. The CDR3 DNA is TGTGCCAGTAGGAGTAAACAGGGGGGCTATGGCTACACCTTC.